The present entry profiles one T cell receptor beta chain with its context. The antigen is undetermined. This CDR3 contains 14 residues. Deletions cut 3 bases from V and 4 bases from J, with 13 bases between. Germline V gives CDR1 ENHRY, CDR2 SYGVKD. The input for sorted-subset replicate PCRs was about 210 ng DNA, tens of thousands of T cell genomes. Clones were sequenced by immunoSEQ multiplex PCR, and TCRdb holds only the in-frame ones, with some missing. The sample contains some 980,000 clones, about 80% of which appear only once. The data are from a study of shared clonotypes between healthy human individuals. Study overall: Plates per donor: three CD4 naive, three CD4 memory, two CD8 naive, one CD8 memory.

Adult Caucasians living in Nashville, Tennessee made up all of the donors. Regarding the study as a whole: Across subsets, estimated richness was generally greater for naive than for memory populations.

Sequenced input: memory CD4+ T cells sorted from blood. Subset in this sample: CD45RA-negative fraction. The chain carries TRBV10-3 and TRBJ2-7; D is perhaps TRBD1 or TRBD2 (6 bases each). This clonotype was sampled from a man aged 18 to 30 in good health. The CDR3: CAISEGGTPYEQYF. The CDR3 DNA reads TGTGCCATCAGTGAAGGGGGGACACCGTACGAGCAGTACTTC.